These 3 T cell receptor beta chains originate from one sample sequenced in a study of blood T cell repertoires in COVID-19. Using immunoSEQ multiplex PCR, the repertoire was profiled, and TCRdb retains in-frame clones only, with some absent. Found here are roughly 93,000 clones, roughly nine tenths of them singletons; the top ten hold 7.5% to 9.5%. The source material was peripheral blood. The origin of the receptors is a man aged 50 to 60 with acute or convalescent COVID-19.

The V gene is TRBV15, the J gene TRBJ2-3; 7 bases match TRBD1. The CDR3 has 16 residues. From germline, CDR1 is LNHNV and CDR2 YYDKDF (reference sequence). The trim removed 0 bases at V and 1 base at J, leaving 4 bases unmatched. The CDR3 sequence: CATSRDLGTGTDTQYF. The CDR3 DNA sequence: TGTGCCACCAGCAGAGATCTTGGGACAGGCACAGATACGCAGTATTTT.

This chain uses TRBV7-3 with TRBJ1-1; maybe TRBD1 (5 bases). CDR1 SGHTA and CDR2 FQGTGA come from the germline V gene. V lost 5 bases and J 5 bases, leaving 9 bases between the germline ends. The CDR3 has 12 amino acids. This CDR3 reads CASSPGGTEAFF. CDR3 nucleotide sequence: TGTGCCAGCAGCCCTGGGGGGACTGAAGCTTTCTTT.

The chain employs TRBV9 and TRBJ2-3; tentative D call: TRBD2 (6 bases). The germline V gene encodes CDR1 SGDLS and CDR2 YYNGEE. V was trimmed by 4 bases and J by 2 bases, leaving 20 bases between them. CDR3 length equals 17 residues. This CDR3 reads CASSYSSGGGITDTQYF. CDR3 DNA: TGTGCCAGCAGCTACTCCTCTGGAGGCGGGATCACAGATACGCAGTATTTT.